This T cell receptor (beta chain) stems from a study of T cells in Graves' hyperthyroidism and ophthalmopathy. Study findings and constraints: Blood also carried most thyroid clonotypes expanded above 0.001.

Germline assignment: CDR1 MDHEN and CDR2 SYDVKM. The V and J ends lost 6 bases and 8 bases respectively, with 13 bases between them. The CDR3 contains 12 residues. This clonotype was counted ten times or more. Its specificity is not known. Researchers amplified the TCR beta CDR3 regions from RNA transcripts. Using the HTBI primer set, a first-round RT-PCR was run on the TCR CDR3. TCRdb reprocessed the multiplex PCR reads via MiXCR and lists one record per CDR3 protein. The table records around 300,000 distinct CDR3 sequences, 11% to 15% of them present only once. The clonotype was recovered from a woman in her 30s with Graves' hyperthyroidism. V is TRBV28 and J is TRBJ1-1; no clear D. The sample was blood. CDR3 bases: TGTGCCAGCAGGCAGACAAGCCAAGAAGCTTTCTTT. Protein sequence: CASRQTSQEAFF. The full variable domain, with the rest looked up from reference TRBV28 and TRBJ1-1, is DVKVTQSSRYLVKRTGEKVFLECVQDMDHENMFWYRQDPGLGLRLIYFSYDVKMKEKGDIPEGYSVSREKKERFSLILESASTNQTSMYLCASRQTSQEAFFGQGTRLTVV.